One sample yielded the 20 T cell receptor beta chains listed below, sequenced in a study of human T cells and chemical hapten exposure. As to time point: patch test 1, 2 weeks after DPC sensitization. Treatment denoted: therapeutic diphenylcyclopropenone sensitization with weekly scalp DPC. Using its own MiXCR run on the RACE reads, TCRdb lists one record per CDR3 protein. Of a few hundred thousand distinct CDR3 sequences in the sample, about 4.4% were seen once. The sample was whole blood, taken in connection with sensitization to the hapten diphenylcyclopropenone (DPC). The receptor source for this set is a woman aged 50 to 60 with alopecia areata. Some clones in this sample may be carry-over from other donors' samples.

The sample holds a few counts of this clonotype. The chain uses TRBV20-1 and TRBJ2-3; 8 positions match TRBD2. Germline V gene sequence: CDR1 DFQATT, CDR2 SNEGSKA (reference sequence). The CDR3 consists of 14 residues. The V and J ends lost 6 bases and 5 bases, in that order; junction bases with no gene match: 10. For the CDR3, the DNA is TGCAGTGCCCCACCTAGCGGGCGGATAGATACGCAGTATTTT. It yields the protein CSAPPSGRIDTQYF.

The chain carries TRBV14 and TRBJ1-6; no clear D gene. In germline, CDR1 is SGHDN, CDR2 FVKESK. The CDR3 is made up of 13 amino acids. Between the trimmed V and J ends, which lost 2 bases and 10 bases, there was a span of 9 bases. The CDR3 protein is CASSQQLESPLHF. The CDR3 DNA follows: TGTGCCAGCAGCCAACAATTGGAATCACCCCTCCACTTT.

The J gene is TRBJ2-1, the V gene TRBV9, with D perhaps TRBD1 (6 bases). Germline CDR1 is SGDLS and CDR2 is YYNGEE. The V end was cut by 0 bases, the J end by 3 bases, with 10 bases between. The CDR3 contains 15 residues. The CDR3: CASSVEWTVYNEQFF. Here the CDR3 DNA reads TGTGCCAGCAGCGTAGAGTGGACAGTCTACAATGAGCAGTTCTTC.

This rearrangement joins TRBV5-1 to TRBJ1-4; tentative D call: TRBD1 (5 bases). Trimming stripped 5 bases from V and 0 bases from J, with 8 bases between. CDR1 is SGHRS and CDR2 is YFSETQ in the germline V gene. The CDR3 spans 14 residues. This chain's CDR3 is CASRGDATNEKLFF. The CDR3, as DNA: TGCGCCAGCAGGGGGGACGCAACTAATGAAAAACTGTTTTTT. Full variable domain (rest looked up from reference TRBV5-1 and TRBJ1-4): KAGVTQTPRYLIKTRGQQVTLSCSPISGHRSVSWYQQTPGQGLQFLFEYFSETQRNKGNFPGRFSGRQFSNSRSEMNVSTLELGDSALYLCASRGDATNEKLFFGSGTQLSVL.

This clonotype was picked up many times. The CDR3 sequence is CASRSGGTNNEQFF. CDR3 nucleotides: TGTGCCAGCAGATCGGGCGGGACAAACAATGAGCAGTTCTTC. The chain carries TRBV6-2 or TRBV6-3 and TRBJ2-1; D possibly uses TRBD1 or TRBD2 (6 bases each). V lost 6 bases and J lost 5, with 14 bases in between. CDR1 and CDR2 (germline): MNHEY, SVGEGT. This CDR3 region has 14 residues.

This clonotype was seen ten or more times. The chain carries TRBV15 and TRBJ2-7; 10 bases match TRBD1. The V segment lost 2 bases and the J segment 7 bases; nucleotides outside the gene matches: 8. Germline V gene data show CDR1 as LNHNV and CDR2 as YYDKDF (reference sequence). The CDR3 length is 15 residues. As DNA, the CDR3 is TGTGCCACCAGCAGATCAGGGACAGGGGTGTCGGAGCAGTACTTC. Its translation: CATSRSGTGVSEQYF.

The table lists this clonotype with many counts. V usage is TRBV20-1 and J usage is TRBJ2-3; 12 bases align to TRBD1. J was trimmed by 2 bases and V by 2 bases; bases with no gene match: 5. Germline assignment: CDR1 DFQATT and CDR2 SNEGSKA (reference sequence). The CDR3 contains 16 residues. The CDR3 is CSARSPGQGATDTQYF. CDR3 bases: TGCAGTGCTAGATCCCCGGGACAGGGGGCCACAGATACGCAGTATTTT.

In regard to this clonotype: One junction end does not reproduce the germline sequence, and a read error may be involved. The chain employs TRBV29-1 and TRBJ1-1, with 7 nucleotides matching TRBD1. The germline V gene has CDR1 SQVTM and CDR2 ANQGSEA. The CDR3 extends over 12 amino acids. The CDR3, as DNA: TGCAGCGTTGAAGTAGACACAGGGGCAGCTATCTTT. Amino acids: CSVEVDTGAAIF.

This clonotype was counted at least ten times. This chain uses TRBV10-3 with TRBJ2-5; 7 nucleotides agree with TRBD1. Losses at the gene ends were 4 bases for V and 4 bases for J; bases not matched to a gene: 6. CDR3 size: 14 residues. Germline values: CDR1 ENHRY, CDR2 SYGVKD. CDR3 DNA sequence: TGTGCCATCAGTGGGGGGACAGTTTCAGAGACCCAGTACTTC. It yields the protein CAISGGTVSETQYF.

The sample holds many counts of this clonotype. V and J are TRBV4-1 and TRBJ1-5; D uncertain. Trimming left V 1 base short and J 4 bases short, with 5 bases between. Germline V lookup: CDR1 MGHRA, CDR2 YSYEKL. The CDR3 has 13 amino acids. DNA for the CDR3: TGCGCCAGCAGCCAAGGGGCGAATCAGCCCCAGCATTTT. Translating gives CASSQGANQPQHF.

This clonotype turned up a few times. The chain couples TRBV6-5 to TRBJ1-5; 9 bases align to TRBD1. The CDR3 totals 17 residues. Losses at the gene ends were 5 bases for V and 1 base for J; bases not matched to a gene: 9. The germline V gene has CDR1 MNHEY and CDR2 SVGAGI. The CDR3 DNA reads TGTGCCAGCAGTCCCACCCGGGACAGGGCGAGCAATCAGCCCCAGCATTTT. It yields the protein CASSPTRDRASNQPQHF.

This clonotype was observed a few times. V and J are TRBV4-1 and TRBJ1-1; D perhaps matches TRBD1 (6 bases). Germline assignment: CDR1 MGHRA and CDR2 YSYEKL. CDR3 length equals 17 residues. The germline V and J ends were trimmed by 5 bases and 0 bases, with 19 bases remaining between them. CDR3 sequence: CASSADSAHMVNTEAFF. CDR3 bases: TGCGCCAGCAGCGCGGACAGCGCCCATATGGTGAACACTGAAGCTTTCTTT.

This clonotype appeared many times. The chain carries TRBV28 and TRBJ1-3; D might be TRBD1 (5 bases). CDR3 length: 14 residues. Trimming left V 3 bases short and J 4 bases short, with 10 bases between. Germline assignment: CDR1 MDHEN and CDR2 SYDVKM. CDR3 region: CASSFRGAGNTIYF. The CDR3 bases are TGTGCCAGCAGTTTTAGAGGGGCCGGAAACACCATATATTTT.

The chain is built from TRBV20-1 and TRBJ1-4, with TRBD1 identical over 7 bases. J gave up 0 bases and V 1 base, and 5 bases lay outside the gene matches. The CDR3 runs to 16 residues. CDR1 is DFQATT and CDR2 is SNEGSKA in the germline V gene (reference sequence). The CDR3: CSARAYRGATNEKLFF. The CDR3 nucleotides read TGCAGTGCTAGAGCCTACAGGGGAGCAACTAATGAAAAACTGTTTTTT.

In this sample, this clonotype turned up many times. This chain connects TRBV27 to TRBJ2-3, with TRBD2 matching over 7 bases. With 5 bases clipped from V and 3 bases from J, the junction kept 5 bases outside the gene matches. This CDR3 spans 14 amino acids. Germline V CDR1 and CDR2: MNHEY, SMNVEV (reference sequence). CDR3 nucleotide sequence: TGTGCCAGCAGTGCCACTAGCGTGACAGATACGCAGTATTTT. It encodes CASSATSVTDTQYF.

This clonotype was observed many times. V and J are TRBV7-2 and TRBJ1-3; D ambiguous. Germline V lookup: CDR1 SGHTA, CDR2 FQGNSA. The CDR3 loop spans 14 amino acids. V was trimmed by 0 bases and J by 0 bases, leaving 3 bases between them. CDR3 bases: TGTGCCAGCAGCTTAGCGGTCTCTGGAAACACCATATATTTT. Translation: CASSLAVSGNTIYF.

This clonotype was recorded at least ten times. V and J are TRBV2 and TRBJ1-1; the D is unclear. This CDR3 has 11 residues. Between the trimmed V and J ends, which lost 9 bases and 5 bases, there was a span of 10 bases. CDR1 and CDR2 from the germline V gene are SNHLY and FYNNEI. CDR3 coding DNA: TGTGCCAGGCATCCGGGTACTGAAGCTTTCTTT. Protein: CARHPGTEAFF. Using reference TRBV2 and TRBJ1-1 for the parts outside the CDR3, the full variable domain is EPEVTQTPSHQVTQMGQEVILRCVPISNHLYFYWYRQILGQKVEFLVSFYNNEISEKSEIFDDQFSVERPDGSNFTLKIRSTKLEDSAMYFCARHPGTEAFFGQGTRLTVV.

For the CDR3, the DNA is TGTGCCAGCAGCCTCTGGGGGGAAACGACTGAGCAGTTCTTC. It yields the protein CASSLWGETTEQFF. J is TRBJ2-1 and V is TRBV7-9; D may be TRBD2 (6 bases). The CDR3 sequence is 14 residues long. V was clipped by 5 bases and J by 9 bases, with 17 bases between them. The germline V gene has CDR1 SEHNR and CDR2 FQNEAQ (reference sequence). Filled out from reference TRBV7-9 and TRBJ2-1, the complete variable domain reads DTGVSQNPRHKITKRGQNVTFRCDPISEHNRLYWYRQTLGQGPEFLTYFQNEAQLEKSRLLSDRFSAERPKGSFSTLEIQRTEQGDSAMYLCASSLWGETTEQFFGPGTRLTVL.

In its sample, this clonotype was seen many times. The CDR3 reads CASSPLLVEETQYF. The CDR3 bases are TGTGCCAGCAGCCCCTTACTAGTCGAAGAGACCCAGTACTTC. V usage is TRBV7-9 and J usage is TRBJ2-5; a possible D gene is TRBD2 (5 bases). The CDR3 has 14 amino acids. V lost 5 bases, J lost 3 bases, and 13 bases lay in between. CDR1 is SEHNR and CDR2 is FQNEAQ in the germline V gene (reference sequence).

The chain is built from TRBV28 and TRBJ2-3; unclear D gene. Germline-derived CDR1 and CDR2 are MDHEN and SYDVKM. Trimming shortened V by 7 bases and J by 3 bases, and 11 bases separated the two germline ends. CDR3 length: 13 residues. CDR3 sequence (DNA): TGTGCCAGCAATGGGCACGGGACAGATACGCAGTATTTT. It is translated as CASNGHGTDTQYF.